Following are 31 T cell receptor beta chains from one sample sequenced in a study of OX40 agonist ivuxolimab in advanced cancers. Sequenced by immunoSEQ multiplex PCR; TCRdb stores in-frame clones only, minus some. Of tens of thousands of clones listed, less than 90% are singletons. The sequences come from CD4+ or CD8+ T cells sorted from blood, collected in a trial of the OX40 agonist ivuxolimab. The receptors here all came from an adult with an advanced solid tumor such as melanoma, head and neck, liver or kidney cancer.

The V gene is TRBV10-3, the J gene TRBJ1-6; D not certain. In germline, CDR1 is ENHRY, CDR2 SYGVKD. This CDR3 region has 17 residues. V was trimmed by 2 bases and J by 1 base, leaving 12 bases between them. CDR3 nucleotides: TGTGCCATCAGTGAGACGCGCGGGGAGTCCTATAATTCACCCCTCCACTTT. This encodes CAISETRGESYNSPLHF.

The chain uses TRBV30 and TRBJ1-2; weak D call: TRBD1 (5 bases). V lost 6 bases and J 8 bases, leaving 16 bases between the germline ends. Germline lookup yields CDR1 GTSNPN and CDR2 SVGIG (reference sequence). This CDR3 is built from 12 residues. CDR3 protein: CACLQGLQGYTF. DNA of the CDR3: TGTGCCTGCCTTCAGGGTTTGCAGGGCTACACCTTC.

The gene calls are TRBV30 and TRBJ2-7; a possible D gene is TRBD2 (5 bases). This CDR3 is built from 13 residues. Germline lookup yields CDR1 GTSNPN and CDR2 SVGIG (reference sequence). V dropped 0 bases and J dropped 6 bases, with 12 bases sitting between them. The CDR3 DNA reads as TGTGCCTGGAGTGTGAGGGTTGCAGGCGAGCAGTACTTC. Translation gives CAWSVRVAGEQYF.

In this sample, this clone turned up a few times. The rearrangement links TRBV7-9 to TRBJ1-5, with TRBD1 matching over 9 bases. J gave up 6 bases and V 4 bases, and 7 bases lay outside the gene matches. This CDR3 is built from 15 residues. Per germline, CDR1 SEHNR and CDR2 FQNEAQ (reference sequence). The CDR3 coding sequence is TGTGCCAGCAGCTCCACAGGGGGCGGAGGTCAGCCCCAGCATTTT. Translation: CASSSTGGGGQPQHF.

The V call is TRBV27, the J call TRBJ2-1; TRBD2 matches at 10 bases. Germline V CDR1 and CDR2: MNHEY, SMNVEV (reference sequence). Germline trimming cut 2 bases from V and 8 bases from J; bases unmatched to any gene: 9. This CDR3 has 16 residues. The CDR3 nucleotides are TGTGCCAGCAGTTTAACCAGCGGGGGGGCGAGGGATGAGCAGTTCTTC. Amino acid sequence: CASSLTSGGARDEQFF.

The chain's CDR3 is CASSLQGNQPQHF. CDR3 DNA sequence: TGCGCCAGCAGCCTTCAGGGCAATCAGCCCCAGCATTTT. This chain joins TRBV4-1 and TRBJ1-5; D remains unclear. This CDR3 has 13 amino acids. Germline CDR1 and CDR2: MGHRA and YSYEKL. V dropped 4 bases and J dropped 2 bases, with 6 bases sitting between them.

This clone was observed a single time. The chain uses TRBV7-2 and TRBJ2-5; tentative D call: TRBD2 (6 bases). Germline V gene lookup returns CDR1 SGHTA and CDR2 FQGNSA. Trimming took 4 bases from V and 9 from J, leaving 21 bases between them. This CDR3 spans 15 amino acids. The CDR3 is CASSSRRGIDGAQYF. Written as DNA, the CDR3 is TGTGCCAGCAGCTCCCGTCGGGGGATCGACGGGGCCCAGTACTTC.

The chain recombines TRBV9 with TRBJ1-3, with 7 bases fitting TRBD1. V was pared by 0 bases and J by 1 base, with 4 bases of the junction left unmatched. The V gene's germline CDR1 is SGDLS and CDR2 YYNGEE. This CDR3 is 16 amino acids long. The CDR3 DNA reads TGTGCCAGCAGCGTAGAGGACAGGTATTCTGGAAACACCATATATTTT. Translating gives CASSVEDRYSGNTIYF.

The genes are TRBV7-8 and TRBJ2-7; 11 bases are shared with TRBD2. Trimming cost V 5 bases and J 3 bases; bases outside gene matches: 6. Germline lookup yields CDR1 SGHVS and CDR2 FQNEAQ. The CDR3 consists of 15 residues. The CDR3 nucleotides are TGTGCCAGCAGCCAGACTAGCGGGGACTACTACGAGCAGTACTTC. It yields the protein CASSQTSGDYYEQYF.

The V gene is TRBV5-1, the J gene TRBJ2-2; D uncertain. CDR1 is SGHRS and CDR2 is YFSETQ in the germline V gene. The length of the CDR3 is 14 residues. V was cut by 0 bases and J by 5 bases, with 8 bases left in between. The CDR3 sequence: CASSLGAGTGELFF. In DNA form, the CDR3 reads TGCGCCAGCAGCTTGGGGGCCGGAACCGGGGAGCTGTTTTTT.

The chain employs TRBV27 and TRBJ1-1; D remains ambiguous. Germline CDR1 and CDR2: MNHEY and SMNVEV (reference sequence). The CDR3 has 14 residues. Trimming cost V 3 bases and J 2 bases, with 10 bases left between them. The CDR3 loop is CASSFLGSNTEAFF. In DNA form, the CDR3 reads TGTGCCAGCAGTTTCCTAGGGAGCAACACTGAAGCTTTCTTT.

The V gene is TRBV27, the J gene TRBJ1-2; 7 bases agree with TRBD1. CDR3 length: 14 residues. Trimming cost V 4 bases and J 8 bases; bases outside gene matches: 10. Germline V gives CDR1 MNHEY, CDR2 SMNVEV (reference sequence). CDR3 loop: CASSSSGQKEGYTF. The CDR3 DNA reads as TGTGCCAGCAGTTCCTCGGGACAGAAGGAGGGCTACACCTTC.

For this clone: Other DNA sequences of this sample code for an identical CDR3. This rearrangement joins TRBV9 to TRBJ1-2, with 8 bases identical to TRBD1. Germline-derived CDR1 and CDR2 are SGDLS and YYNGEE. V gave up 4 bases and J gave up 6 bases; unmatched junction bases: 5. CDR3 length: 13 amino acids. The chain's CDR3 is CASSIGTGHGYTF. CDR3 in DNA: TGTGCCAGCAGCATCGGGACAGGCCATGGCTACACCTTC.

This chain uses TRBV5-6 with TRBJ2-2; no firm D call. Germline CDR1 is SGHDT and CDR2 is YYEEEE. CDR3 size: 13 residues. V lost 0 bases and J 4 bases, leaving 4 bases between the germline ends. CDR3 amino acids: CASSLGGTGELFF. CDR3 DNA: TGTGCCAGCAGCTTGGGTGGCACCGGGGAGCTGTTTTTT.

This clone appeared a few times. CDR3 bases: TGTGCCAGCAGTTACTGGGGCCCCTACGAGCAGTACTTC. Amino acid sequence: CASSYWGPYEQYF. J is TRBJ2-7 and V is TRBV6-5, with D maybe TRBD1 (5 bases). Trimming removed 1 base at V and 2 bases at J, with 6 bases between. Germline CDR1 and CDR2: MNHEY and SVGAGI. The CDR3 has 13 amino acids.

This clone was seen more than once but under ten times. The chain has TRBV6-4 and TRBJ2-1, with D uncertain. Trimming stripped 2 bases from V and 3 bases from J, with 5 bases between. The CDR3 has 13 amino acids. CDR1 is MRHNA and CDR2 is SNTAGT in the germline V gene. For the CDR3, the DNA is TGTGCCAGCAGTGACAGGGACTACAATGAGCAGTTCTTC. It encodes CASSDRDYNEQFF.

The V gene is TRBV4-2, the J gene TRBJ2-2; D uncertain. Germline V gene data show CDR1 as LGHNA and CDR2 as YNFKEQ. The CDR3 is 16 residues long. Trimming took 0 bases from V and 0 from J, leaving 8 bases between them. As DNA, the CDR3 is TGTGCCAGCAGCCAAGAAGACAACCCGAACACCGGGGAGCTGTTTTTT. Encoded protein: CASSQEDNPNTGELFF.

The count of this clone is one. This sequence joins TRBV6-5 and TRBJ1-1, with D possibly matching TRBD1 (6 bases). CDR1 MNHEY and CDR2 SVGAGI come from the germline V gene. The CDR3 has 14 amino acids. V was pared by 2 bases and J by 1 base, with 8 bases between. The DNA of the CDR3 is TGTGCCAGCAGTTACAAAGGGGGGAACACTGAAGCTTTCTTT. Protein product: CASSYKGGNTEAFF.

The chain uses TRBV10-3 and TRBJ1-5; D ambiguous. The CDR3 consists of 12 residues. The germline V and J ends were trimmed by 7 bases and 2 bases, with 6 bases remaining between them. Per the germline V gene, CDR1 is ENHRY and CDR2 is SYGVKD. For the CDR3, the DNA is TGTGCCATCATAATCGGCAATCAGCCCCAGCATTTT. This gives the protein CAIIIGNQPQHF.

The chain uses TRBV4-1 and TRBJ2-2, with a possible D match to TRBD1 (5 bases). Germline V gives CDR1 MGHRA, CDR2 YSYEKL. The CDR3 contains 14 residues. Deletions cut 4 bases from V and 1 base from J, with 7 bases between. The CDR3: CASSPGQNTGELFF. CDR3 bases: TGCGCCAGCAGCCCCGGACAGAACACCGGGGAGCTGTTTTTT.

The table lists this clone with a count of one. V is TRBV11-2 and J is TRBJ1-6; 7 positions match TRBD1. Germline trimming cut 5 bases from V and 7 bases from J; bases unmatched to any gene: 11. The V gene's germline CDR1 is SGHAT and CDR2 FQNNGV. The CDR3 consists of 16 residues. The DNA for the CDR3 is TGTGCCAGCAGCCGGACAGGTGGGGGATTAAATTCACCCCTCCACTTT. Translated: CASSRTGGGLNSPLHF.

The chain links TRBV6-1 to TRBJ1-2; D is undetermined. CDR1 is MNHNS, CDR2 SASEGT, per germline. The CDR3 runs 11 residues. V was trimmed by 11 bases and J by 5 bases, leaving 12 bases between them. Written as DNA, the CDR3 is TGTGCCTGTAGGTCCGAGTATGGCTACACCTTC. Its translation is CACRSEYGYTF.

The chain links TRBV7-8 to TRBJ1-1; 9 bases align to TRBD1. Germline V gene lookup returns CDR1 SGHVS and CDR2 FQNEAQ. This CDR3 contains 17 residues. After removal of 5 bases from V and 0 bases from J, the junction contained 10 bases not matched to a gene. For the CDR3, the DNA is TGTGCCAGCAGCCCCCGACAGGGGGATGGACTGAACACTGAAGCTTTCTTT. Protein sequence: CASSPRQGDGLNTEAFF.

The gene calls are TRBV7-8 and TRBJ2-7; a weak D match, TRBD1 (6 bases). Germline CDR1 is SGHVS and CDR2 is FQNEAQ. CDR3 length: 12 residues. Trimming removed 3 bases from V and 6 bases from J, with 9 bases in between. The CDR3 DNA follows: TGTGCCAGCAGCTTTGGACAGCCCGAGCAGTACTTC. Amino acid sequence: CASSFGQPEQYF.

In its sample, this clone was seen once. The chain couples TRBV5-1 to TRBJ2-3; a possible D gene is TRBD1 (6 bases). CDR1 and CDR2 from the germline V gene are SGHRS and YFSETQ. Trimming removed 0 bases from V and 0 bases from J, with 8 bases in between. CDR3 length equals 15 residues. Written as DNA, the CDR3 is TGCGCCAGCAGCTTGGACAGGGATAGCACAGATACGCAGTATTTT. Protein sequence: CASSLDRDSTDTQYF.

The chain carries TRBV27 and TRBJ2-7, with 8 bases lining up with TRBD1. The CDR3 is made up of 15 amino acids. The ends lost 5 bases at V and 2 bases at J; junction bases unmatched: 8. CDR1 is MNHEY, CDR2 SMNVEV, per germline (reference sequence). CDR3 in amino acids: CASSRGGTGPYEQYF. The CDR3 bases are TGTGCCAGCAGTCGAGGGGGGACAGGTCCCTACGAGCAGTACTTC.

The chain is built from TRBV2 and TRBJ2-5; TRBD1 is a possible D gene (5 bases). Per germline, CDR1 SNHLY and CDR2 FYNNEI. The CDR3 covers 14 residues. Trimming took off 8 bases at V and 0 bases at J, with 13 bases between the two ends. This CDR3 is CASAGQGYQETQYF. The DNA for the CDR3 is TGTGCCAGCGCAGGACAAGGGTACCAAGAGACCCAGTACTTC.

This clone has just a few counts. The genes are TRBV5-1 and TRBJ2-3; no firm D call. Trimming left V 0 bases short and J 2 bases short, with 7 bases between. Per the germline V gene, CDR1 is SGHRS and CDR2 is YFSETQ. The CDR3 spans 14 residues. The CDR3 DNA follows: TGCGCCAGCAGCTTGGAACAGCACACAGATACGCAGTATTTT. Its translation is CASSLEQHTDTQYF.

The chain joins TRBV27 to TRBJ2-3; the match to TRBD2 covers 8 bases. The CDR3 contains 15 residues. V lost 4 bases to trimming and J lost 4 bases; unmatched junction nucleotides: 7. Germline CDR1 reads MNHEY; CDR2 reads SMNVEV (reference sequence). CDR3 amino acids: CASSSSRGVADTQYF. The CDR3 DNA is TGTGCCAGCAGTTCCTCGCGGGGGGTCGCAGATACGCAGTATTTT.

This clone was counted many times. The genes are TRBV5-1 and TRBJ1-1; D call uncertain. CDR1 and CDR2 (germline): SGHRS, YFSETQ. V lost 1 base to trimming and J lost 0 bases, with 7 bases between them. The CDR3 runs to 14 residues. CDR3 region: CASSLIVMNTEAFF. CDR3 in DNA: TGCGCCAGCAGCTTGATAGTAATGAACACTGAAGCTTTCTTT.

CDR3 sequence: CASSTTGQGYGYTF. In DNA, the CDR3 is TGTGCCAGCAGCACGACGGGACAGGGCTATGGCTACACCTTC. The chain uses TRBV7-9 and TRBJ1-2, with 9 bases lining up with TRBD1. The germline gives CDR1 SEHNR, CDR2 FQNEAQ (reference sequence). V dropped 5 bases and J dropped 4; count of bases not matched to a gene: 5. The CDR3 totals 14 residues.